The next 21 T cell receptor beta chains were all read from a single sample in a study of tumor-infiltrating lymphocytes in primary liver carcinoma. Constant-region priming of roughly 500 ng total RNA yielded TCR beta cDNA. Slightly modified ARM-PCR, run as three nested multiplex PCR rounds, produced the TCR beta libraries. Each of the first two PCR rounds ran roughly 9 cycles with TRBV1-TRBV30 forward and C-beta reverse primers. One entry per CDR3 protein results from TCRdb running MiXCR on the multiplex PCR reads. Of approximately 92,000 distinct CDR3 sequences listed, 69% are singletons. It was from roughly 20-30 mg of unsorted bulk tissue that RNA and DNA were co-extracted. Sequenced input: liver tumor tissue from sampling region 5. Stated subset: tumor region T5, tumor centre. These receptors all come from an older woman with primary liver carcinoma and hepatitis B virus infection.

With regard to this clonotype: This may arise from a read error, as a much more abundant clone is one base away. V and J are TRBV29-1 and TRBJ2-3; 11 positions match TRBD2. Germline assignment: CDR1 SQVTM and CDR2 ANQGSEA. This CDR3 comprises 15 residues. The CDR3 coding sequence is TGCAGCGTTCAGCCGACTAGCGGGATCACAAATACGCAGTATTTT. Encoded protein: CSVQPTSGITNTQYF.

The V and J genes are TRBV29-1 and TRBJ2-6; D not resolved. CDR3 length: 14 amino acids. Germline loops: CDR1 SQVTM, CDR2 ANQGSEA. The CDR3 loop reads CRVPFVSGANVLTF. In DNA form, the CDR3 reads TGCAGAGTACCGTTTGTCTCTGGGGCCAACGTCCTGACTTTC.

In the case of this clonotype: Sequence at one end of the junction differs from germline and may be a read error. J is TRBJ2-3 and V is TRBV11-2; 11 bases are a match to TRBD2. Germline-derived CDR1 and CDR2 are SGHAT and FQNNGV. This CDR3 is built from 15 residues. CDR3 amino acids: CASSHGLAGSETQYF. The CDR3 DNA reads TGTGCCAGCAGCCATGGACTAGCGGGCTCAGAGACGCAGTATTTT.

The gene calls are TRBV12-3 or TRBV12-4 and TRBJ2-5; D is unclear. Trimming stripped 6 bases from V and 5 bases from J, with 16 bases between. The CDR3 spans 14 residues. CDR3 protein: CASSPFVDEETQYF. The CDR3, as DNA: TGTGCCAGCAGCCCCTTTGTGGATGAGGAGACCCAGTACTTC.

Of note for this clonotype: In this CDR3 the conserved last residue, phenylalanine or tryptophan, is missing, so a read error is likely. It is unclear where the CDR3 begins or ends on the DNA, so no DNA is shown, and the CDR3 is as TCRdb lists it. J is TRBJ1-6 and V is TRBV11-2. The CDR3 numbers 13 amino acids, ends counted. Per the germline V gene, CDR1 is SGHAT and CDR2 is FQNNGV. The CDR3 is CASSFVMNSALHS.

The rearrangement links TRBV11-2 to TRBJ2-1, with 14 bases that match TRBD2. The CDR3 has 17 amino acids. V trimming: 4 bases; J trimming: 8 bases; junction bases outside the gene matches: 10. Germline-derived CDR1 and CDR2 are SGHAT and FQNNGV. The CDR3 DNA reads as TGTGCCAGCAGCTGGAGACTAGCGGGAGGGCAGGGTGATGAGCAGTTCTTC. It codes for CASSWRLAGGQGDEQFF.

This clonotype was recorded many times. CDR3 DNA: TGTGCCAGCAGTCCGACCCCGACAGGGGGCTACGAGCAGTACTTC. Translated: CASSPTPTGGYEQYF. The chain is built from TRBV6-2 or TRBV6-3 and TRBJ2-7, with 9 bases fitting TRBD1. This CDR3 is built from 15 residues. V lost 5 bases to trimming and J lost 3 bases; unmatched junction nucleotides: 8. The germline CDR1 and CDR2 sequences are MNHEY and SVGEGT.

Regarding this clonotype: The junction differs from germline at one of its ends, possibly a read error. This chain connects TRBV11-2 to TRBJ1-4; D is undetermined. Germline V lookup: CDR1 SGHAT, CDR2 FQNNGV. The length of the CDR3 is 15 residues. The CDR3 spells CASSFSGIPNERLFF. The DNA of the CDR3 is TGTGCCAGCAGCTTTTCGGGGATCCCAAATGAAAGACTGTTTTTT.

The table lists this clonotype with a few counts. The chain uses TRBV24-1 and TRBJ2-7; 7 nucleotides agree with TRBD1. V was pared by 6 bases and J by 4 bases, with 2 bases of the junction left unmatched. The CDR3 length is 12 residues. The germline V gene has CDR1 KGHDR and CDR2 SFDVKD. The CDR3 loop reads CATSSQGYEQYF. The CDR3 bases are TGTGCCACCAGTTCACAGGGGTACGAGCAGTACTTC.

This clonotype occurred many times. The chain links TRBV6-5 to TRBJ1-2, with TRBD1 identical over 8 bases. The CDR3 has 13 amino acids. Trimming cost V 6 bases and J 8 bases; bases outside gene matches: 8. The germline V gene encodes CDR1 MNHEY and CDR2 SVGAGI. CDR3 nucleotide sequence: TGTGCCAGCAGCCAAGGACAGGGTCTGGGCTACACCTTC. It encodes CASSQGQGLGYTF.

CDR3 amino acids: CASSYSSGTLGRTYNSPLHF. Here the CDR3 DNA reads TGTGCCAGCAGTTACTCATCGGGAACCCTAGGTCGCACCTATAATTCACCCCTCCACTTT. The rearrangement links TRBV6-5 to TRBJ1-6; D unresolved. CDR1 is MNHEY and CDR2 is SVGAGI in the germline V gene. The CDR3 loop spans 20 amino acids. Trimming removed 0 bases from V and 2 bases from J, with 20 bases in between.

This clonotype was counted a few times. With a much larger clone just one base away, this may be a read error. The rearrangement joins TRBV12-3 or TRBV12-4 to TRBJ1-1; TRBD1 matches at 8 bases. J was trimmed by 4 bases and V by 3 bases; bases with no gene match: 4. The CDR3 is made up of 14 amino acids. CDR3 nucleotides: TGTGCCAGCAGTTTGTCTGGACAGGGCACTGAAGCTTTCTTT. It yields the protein CASSLSGQGTEAFF.

As regards this clonotype: This may arise from a read error, as a much more abundant clone is one base away. The CDR3 coding sequence is TGTACCAGCAGCCCCCGAGACGTAAACACCGGGGAGCTGTTTTTT. This translates into CTSSPRDVNTGELFF. This chain joins TRBV5-4 and TRBJ2-2; D unresolved. The CDR3 covers 15 residues. Germline-derived CDR1 and CDR2 are SGHNT and YYREEE (reference sequence).

In the case of this clonotype: The CDR3 ends on some other residue instead of the conserved phenylalanine or tryptophan, so this is likely a read error. The chain uses TRBV7-9 and TRBJ1-2; TRBD1 aligns across 7 bases. There are 14 residues in the CDR3. Germline V gene lookup returns CDR1 SEHNR and CDR2 FQNEAQ (reference sequence). V shed 5 bases and J 5 bases; nucleotides not matched to a gene: 8. The CDR3 here is CASSETGDSYGYTY. CDR3 in DNA: TGTGCCAGCAGCGAAACAGGGGACTCATATGGCTACACCTAC.

The chain uses TRBV6-1 and TRBJ2-4; D not certain. The CDR3 spans 17 residues. Deletions cut 5 bases from V and 1 base from J, with 18 bases between. Germline lookup yields CDR1 MNHNS and CDR2 SASEGT. DNA of the CDR3: TGTGCCAGCAGTCCTGGACGCGTTCTGGGGGCCAAAAACATTCAGTACTTC. It yields the protein CASSPGRVLGAKNIQYF.

At least ten counts were recorded for this clonotype. The chain combines TRBV19 with TRBJ1-5; possibly TRBD1 for D (6 bases). Germline CDR1 and CDR2: LNHDA and SQIVND (reference sequence). V was pared by 3 bases and J by 4 bases, with 16 bases between. The length of the CDR3 is 16 residues. The CDR3: CASSIDGTGKNQPQHF. CDR3 coding DNA: TGTGCCAGTAGTATCGACGGAACAGGGAAGAATCAGCCCCAGCATTTT. Variable domain in full (rest from reference TRBV19 and TRBJ1-5): DGGITQSPKYLFRKEGQNVTLSCEQNLNHDAMYWYRQDPGQGLRLIYYSQIVNDFQKGDIAEGYSVSREKKESFPLTVTSAQKNPTAFYLCASSIDGTGKNQPQHFGDGTRLSIL.

V and J are TRBV6-5 and TRBJ1-1, with a weak D call TRBD1 (5 bases). V lost 8 bases, J lost 5 bases, and 24 bases lay in between. CDR3 size: 16 residues. Germline CDR1 is MNHEY and CDR2 is SVGAGI. CDR3 loop: CASVSGGAQGWTEAFF. The DNA for the CDR3 is TGTGCCAGCGTTAGTGGAGGGGCCCAGGGTTGGACTGAAGCTTTCTTT.

The CDR3 DNA is TGTGCCAGCAGCGCGACCAGCGGAGACCTATACAATGAGCAGTTCTTC. This translates into CASSATSGDLYNEQFF. The rearrangement links TRBV11-3 to TRBJ2-1; TRBD2 is a possible D gene (5 bases). The CDR3 is 16 amino acids. Germline CDR1 reads SGHNT; CDR2 reads YENEEA. The V end lost 5 bases, the J end lost 4 bases, and 18 bases lay between the germline ends.

Points on this clonotype: Sequence at one end of the junction differs from germline and may be a read error. The rearrangement uses TRBV6-6 and TRBJ1-6; 7 nucleotides align to TRBD1. This CDR3 has 15 amino acids. Per germline, CDR1 MNHNY and CDR2 SVGAGI (reference sequence). CDR3 sequence: CDSSCQTGEHSPLHF. CDR3 nucleotide sequence: TGTGACAGCAGTTGCCAAACAGGGGAGCATTCACCCCTCCACTTT.

V and J are TRBV11-2 and TRBJ2-1; weak D call: TRBD2 (5 bases). Looked up from germline, CDR1 is SGHAT and CDR2 is FQNNGV. Trimming took 10 bases from V and 10 from J, leaving 23 bases between them. This CDR3 has 14 amino acids. CDR3: CANNADSRYREQFF. CDR3 DNA sequence: TGTGCCAACAATGCGGACTCGAGGTATAGGGAGCAGTTCTTC.

This clonotype occurred a few times. The junction and the germline gene differ at one end; a read error may be behind it. The V and J genes are TRBV28 and TRBJ2-3; 9 bases agree with TRBD2. The CDR3 extends over 17 amino acids. Per germline, CDR1 MDHEN and CDR2 SYDVKM. The DNA for the CDR3 is TGTGCCAGCAGCTCTGTAGATATGGCGGGAGGGACAGACACGCAGTATTTT. The encoded protein is CASSSVDMAGGTDTQYF.